This T cell receptor (beta chain) originates from a study of graft-versus-host responses after intestinal transplantation. V was cut by 5 bases and J by 2 bases, with 12 bases left in between. This CDR3 has 14 amino acids. The germline gives CDR1 SEHNR, CDR2 FQNEAQ (reference sequence). Regarding this clone: Its antigen is not known.

Some clones are missing from TCRdb's copy, which holds only in-frame ones; the method was immunoSEQ multiplex PCR. The profile covers about 120,000 clones, with 90% to 95% appearing a single time and about 0.54% taken by the ten largest. This rearrangement joins TRBV7-9 to TRBJ2-5; D unclear. This specimen consisted of unstimulated CD8+ T cells sorted from spleen or lymph node cells, obtained before intestinal transplant. This TCR derives from a human donor who received an intestinal transplant. The CDR3 region has the DNA TGTGCCAGCAGCGCCGGGCCGACTCAAGAGACCCAGTACTTC. This gives the protein CASSAGPTQETQYF.